The sequence of this TCR beta chain was determined in a study of blood T cell repertoires in COVID-19. In the study overall: Specimens from acute and convalescent COVID-19 originated in the United States, Italy and Spain. From T cells, B-cell-depleted T cells, or PBMCs came the material, which was cDNA or gDNA.

CDR1 and CDR2 from the germline V gene are SGHRS and YFSETQ. The CDR3 runs to 15 residues. Trimming took off 0 bases at V and 4 bases at J, with 13 bases between the two ends. Original processing methods: How many nucleated cells were present was estimated from reference gene primer amplification. TCRdb's table, derived via immunoSEQ multiplex PCR, lists solely in-frame clones and lacks some. V, J and clone size were drawn from that table, and D and trimming were deduced from the DNA. The sample includes around 170,000 clones, approximately 90% of them seen just once. The sample comprised peripheral blood. The receptor's source is a woman under 40 with acute or convalescent COVID-19. The rearrangement uses TRBV5-1 and TRBJ2-5, with D uncertain. CDR3: CASSLVASRRETQYF. The CDR3 DNA reads TGCGCCAGCAGCTTGGTAGCCAGTCGGAGAGAGACCCAGTACTTC.